This record looks at one T cell receptor beta chain sequence and its context. The antigen is unknown. Investigators took RNA and DNA out together from 20-30 mg of unsorted bulk tissue. Patients underwent surgical resection for primary liver carcinoma. The germline V gene has CDR1 MNHNS and CDR2 SASEGT. V lost 6 bases and J 5 bases, leaving 10 bases between the germline ends. This CDR3 has 12 residues. Constant-region priming of roughly 500 ng total RNA yielded TCR beta cDNA. TCR beta libraries came from three nested multiplex PCR rounds using slightly modified ARM-PCR. TRBV1-TRBV30 forward primers paired with a C-beta reverse primer were used in the first two PCR rounds, which ran roughly 9 cycles each. TCRdb itself ran the multiplex PCR reads through MiXCR, one entry per CDR3 protein. The table records 75,000 to 80,000 distinct CDR3 sequences, 69% of them present only once. This record belongs to a study of tumor-infiltrating lymphocytes in primary liver carcinoma. Study-level information: Samples gave roughly 3.5 to 8 million productive TCRbeta reads, similar across tissue types.

The study's findings and limits: Blood's top-250-clone fraction was significantly lower than that of tumors (p = 0.039).

The receptor was derived from a man in his forties or fifties with primary liver carcinoma and hepatitis B virus infection. Sequenced: tumor-adjacent normal liver tissue. The chain is built from TRBV6-1 and TRBJ1-2; D is undetermined. This CDR3 reads CASSGSDYGYTF. The CDR3 DNA sequence: TGTGCCAGCAGCGGCAGCGATTATGGCTACACCTTC.